Below, 22 T cell receptor beta chains from the same sample are listed, as sequenced in a study of shared clonotypes between healthy human individuals. Sequencing was performed with immunoSEQ multiplex PCR; in TCRdb, only in-frame clones are kept and a portion is missing. The table records 2 million to 2.5 million clones, 85% to 95% of them present only once. The specimen sequenced was naive CD4+ T cells from PBMCs. The subset was: CD45RA+ positively selected. The source is a man aged 18 to 30 in good health. Some clones in this sample may be carry-over from other donors' samples.

The chain is built from TRBV10-2 and TRBJ2-3; D perhaps matches TRBD1 (6 bases). Germline values: CDR1 WSHSY, CDR2 SAAADI. This CDR3 is built from 15 residues. V was clipped by 3 bases and J by 2 bases, with 12 bases between them. This CDR3 reads CASSDPDSLTDTQYF. CDR3 bases: TGCGCCAGCAGTGACCCGGACAGCCTCACAGATACGCAGTATTTT.

V is TRBV4-3 and J is TRBJ1-4; 7 bases line up with TRBD1. This CDR3 contains 17 residues. In germline, CDR1 is LGHNA, CDR2 YSLEER. V dropped 1 base and J dropped 5; count of bases not matched to a gene: 10. The DNA for the CDR3 is TGCGCCAGCAGCCAAGGGACTTGGACAGGCGCGAATGAAAAACTGTTTTTT. Translating it yields CASSQGTWTGANEKLFF.

The chain is built from TRBV5-1 and TRBJ1-4; D unclear. The CDR3 is 15 amino acids. The germline CDR1 and CDR2 sequences are SGHRS and YFSETQ. V lost 1 base, J lost 7 bases, and 14 bases lay in between. This CDR3 reads CASSLSRRVGEKLFF. The CDR3, as DNA: TGCGCCAGCAGCTTGTCCCGGCGCGTAGGTGAAAAACTGTTTTTT.

The V and J genes are TRBV28 and TRBJ1-4; D remains ambiguous. Germline values: CDR1 MDHEN, CDR2 SYDVKM. This CDR3 spans 13 amino acids. The V end lost 5 bases, the J end lost 14 bases, and 18 bases lay between the germline ends. DNA of the CDR3: TGTGCCAGCAGTAGGGTGAGCCGTGCGCGGCTGTTTTTT. Protein sequence: CASSRVSRARLFF.

The V gene is TRBV7-2, the J gene TRBJ2-7, with D perhaps given as TRBD1 or TRBD2 (6 bases each). The ends were cut back, 3 bases at V and 6 bases at J, with 18 bases in the middle. Germline assignment: CDR1 SGHTA and CDR2 FQGNSA. The CDR3 has 15 residues. This CDR3 is CASSFLGGTSFEQYF. The CDR3, as DNA: TGTGCCAGCAGCTTCTTAGGGGGGACGTCGTTCGAGCAGTACTTC. Drawing the rest from reference TRBV7-2 and TRBJ2-7, the complete variable domain is GAGVSQSPSNKVTEKGKDVELRCDPISGHTALYWYRQSLGQGLEFLIYFQGNSAPDKSGLPSDRFSAERTGGSVSTLTIQRTQQEDSAVYLCASSFLGGTSFEQYFGPGTRLTVT.

V is TRBV9 and J is TRBJ2-3; D is possibly TRBD1 (5 bases). V was cut by 0 bases and J by 4 bases, with 9 bases left in between. This CDR3 is built from 14 residues. The germline V gene has CDR1 SGDLS and CDR2 YYNGEE. The CDR3 nucleotides read TGTGCCAGCAGCGTAGGGGGCGCGTCAGATACGCAGTATTTT. Protein sequence: CASSVGGASDTQYF. Combining the CDR3 with reference TRBV9 and TRBJ2-3 gives the whole variable domain DSGVTQTPKHLITATGQRVTLRCSPRSGDLSVYWYQQSLDQGLQFLIQYYNGEERAKGNILERFSAQQFPDLHSELNLSSLELGDSALYFCASSVGGASDTQYFGPGTRLTVL.

The rearrangement uses TRBV9 and TRBJ1-4, with no clear D. V gave up 4 bases and J gave up 2 bases, with 12 bases separating them. Looked up from germline, CDR1 is SGDLS and CDR2 is YYNGEE. The length of the CDR3 is 15 residues. The CDR3 here is CASSQRSGTNEKLFF. In nucleotides, the CDR3 is TGTGCCAGCAGCCAAAGATCGGGGACTAATGAAAAACTGTTTTTT.

V and J are TRBV5-4 and TRBJ1-2; D possibly corresponds to TRBD1 (5 bases). The germline gives CDR1 SGHNT, CDR2 YYREEE (reference sequence). The CDR3 is 16 residues long. Trimming removed 3 bases from V and 2 bases from J, with 17 bases in between. CDR3 coding DNA: TGTGCCAGCAGCTCTTCGGCCGGGGGGTCAAACTATGGCTACACCTTC. Its protein product is CASSSSAGGSNYGYTF.

The chain is built from TRBV29-1 and TRBJ1-2; 8 bases map to TRBD1. The CDR3 loop spans 13 amino acids. The J segment lost 4 bases and the V segment lost 7 bases, leaving 8 bases of the junction unmatched. The V gene's germline CDR1 is SQVTM and CDR2 ANQGSEA. DNA for the CDR3: TGCAGCGGGTCGGACAGGGACGGCTATGGCTACACCTTC. Its translation: CSGSDRDGYGYTF.

As for this clone: In the same sample, other DNA sequences code for this CDR3. The rearrangement links TRBV5-4 to TRBJ1-4; tentatively, D is TRBD1 (6 bases). The CDR3 totals 14 residues. Germline CDR1 reads SGHNT; CDR2 reads YYREEE (reference sequence). V was clipped by 4 bases and J by 4 bases, with 11 bases between them. The CDR3 loop is CASSLRGLNEKLFF. CDR3 nucleotide sequence: TGTGCCAGCAGCCTCAGGGGTCTTAATGAAAAACTGTTTTTT.

This clone was detected only once. The chain uses TRBV30 and TRBJ2-7, with D perhaps given as TRBD1 or TRBD2 (5 bases each). V was cut by 3 bases and J by 5 bases, with 20 bases left in between. Germline loops: CDR1 GTSNPN, CDR2 SVGIG (reference sequence). The CDR3 has 15 residues. The CDR3: CAWSPGWPGANEQYF. CDR3 coding DNA: TGTGCCTGGAGCCCGGGATGGCCCGGGGCGAACGAGCAGTACTTC.

Only one count was recorded for this clone. The chain links TRBV14 to TRBJ1-2, with D unclear. The CDR3 is 13 amino acids. Germline V gene data show CDR1 as SGHDN and CDR2 as FVKESK. V lost 2 bases, J lost 4 bases, and 8 bases lay in between. CDR3 protein: CASSQTDFYGYTF. The CDR3 nucleotides are TGTGCCAGCAGCCAAACGGACTTCTATGGCTACACCTTC.

The chain combines TRBV7-9 with TRBJ2-1, with 13 bases matching TRBD2. The J segment lost 5 bases and the V segment lost 5 bases, leaving 6 bases of the junction unmatched. The CDR3 extends over 16 amino acids. CDR1 and CDR2 from the germline V gene are SEHNR and FQNEAQ (reference sequence). The CDR3 sequence is CASSLPGLAGHNEQFF. The CDR3 bases are TGTGCCAGCAGCCTCCCGGGACTAGCGGGACACAATGAGCAGTTCTTC.

The gene calls are TRBV6-5 and TRBJ1-2, with unresolved D. V lost 2 bases and J 8 bases, leaving 21 bases between the germline ends. Germline V gives CDR1 MNHEY, CDR2 SVGAGI. This CDR3 region has 16 residues. The CDR3 is CASSYGRLNMVGGYTF. Here the CDR3 DNA reads TGTGCCAGCAGTTACGGCCGTCTAAACATGGTTGGCGGCTACACCTTC.

The chain joins TRBV5-6 to TRBJ2-1; 9 nucleotides match TRBD1. Trimming took 3 bases from V and 9 from J; bases not matched to a gene: 4. Germline V lookup: CDR1 SGHDT, CDR2 YYEEEE. The CDR3 sequence is 13 residues long. The CDR3 coding sequence is TGTGCCAGCAGCTGGGACAGGGAGGGTGAGCAGTTCTTC. Its protein product is CASSWDREGEQFF.

As to this clone: Other DNA sequences from this sample encode an identical CDR3 as well. This chain links TRBV5-1 with TRBJ2-6; possible D gene TRBD2, 6 bases. CDR1 and CDR2 (germline): SGHRS, YFSETQ. The V and J ends lost 4 bases and 2 bases respectively, with 10 bases between them. The CDR3 totals 15 residues. The CDR3 is CASSPTGAGANVLTF. CDR3 DNA sequence: TGCGCCAGCAGCCCGACGGGGGCTGGGGCCAACGTCCTGACTTTC.

This clone was counted only a few times. Other DNA sequences in this sample translate to the same CDR3. The V call is TRBV7-3, the J call TRBJ1-1; D unresolved. In germline, CDR1 is SGHTA, CDR2 FQGTGA. This CDR3 comprises 13 residues. V lost 1 base, J lost 1 base, and 4 bases lay in between. This CDR3 is CASSLNRNTEAFF. Written as DNA, the CDR3 is TGTGCCAGCAGCTTAAACCGGAACACTGAAGCTTTCTTT.

The chain carries TRBV5-1 and TRBJ1-1; D is perhaps TRBD1 (5 bases). CDR1 is SGHRS and CDR2 is YFSETQ in the germline V gene. V was pared by 0 bases and J by 4 bases, with 13 bases between. The CDR3 sequence is 15 residues long. Written as DNA, the CDR3 is TGCGCCAGCAGCTTGGCCGGCAGGGCGGGCACTGAAGCTTTCTTT. As protein: CASSLAGRAGTEAFF. The full variable domain, completed using reference TRBV5-1 and TRBJ1-1, is KAGVTQTPRYLIKTRGQQVTLSCSPISGHRSVSWYQQTPGQGLQFLFEYFSETQRNKGNFPGRFSGRQFSNSRSEMNVSTLELGDSALYLCASSLAGRAGTEAFFGQGTRLTVV.

The chain employs TRBV13 and TRBJ1-1; tentative D call: TRBD1 (5 bases). The V gene lost 2 bases and the J gene lost 6 bases, with 10 bases spanning the gap. CDR3 length: 13 amino acids. Germline CDR1 PRHDT, CDR2 FYEKMQ (reference sequence). CDR3 DNA sequence: TGTGCCAGCAGCTTACCAGGGTCTGCTGAAGCTTTCTTT. Protein: CASSLPGSAEAFF.

The chain employs TRBV7-9 and TRBJ1-2; 8 positions agree with TRBD1. Germline V gives CDR1 SEHNR, CDR2 FQNEAQ (reference sequence). V gave up 5 bases and J gave up 8 bases; unmatched junction bases: 7. The CDR3 totals 13 residues. The CDR3 sequence: CASSVGQGWGYTF. The CDR3, as DNA: TGTGCCAGCAGCGTCGGACAGGGTTGGGGCTACACCTTC.

This chain joins TRBV9 and TRBJ2-5; possibly TRBD2 for D (6 bases). There are 15 residues in the CDR3. Trimming took off 0 bases at V and 5 bases at J, with 14 bases between the two ends. Germline V CDR1 and CDR2: SGDLS, YYNGEE. The CDR3 DNA reads as TGTGCCAGCAGCGTAGAGGTCAGCGCGGGGGAGACCCAGTACTTC. This codes for CASSVEVSAGETQYF.

J is TRBJ2-1 and V is TRBV6-5, with TRBD2 matching over 10 bases. CDR1 is MNHEY, CDR2 SVGAGI, per germline. This CDR3 region has 15 residues. The V gene end was trimmed by 2 bases and the J gene end by 8 bases; junction bases not matched to a gene: 6. This CDR3 reads CASSYDTSGNHEQFF. The DNA of the CDR3 is TGTGCCAGCAGTTACGACACTAGCGGGAACCATGAGCAGTTCTTC.